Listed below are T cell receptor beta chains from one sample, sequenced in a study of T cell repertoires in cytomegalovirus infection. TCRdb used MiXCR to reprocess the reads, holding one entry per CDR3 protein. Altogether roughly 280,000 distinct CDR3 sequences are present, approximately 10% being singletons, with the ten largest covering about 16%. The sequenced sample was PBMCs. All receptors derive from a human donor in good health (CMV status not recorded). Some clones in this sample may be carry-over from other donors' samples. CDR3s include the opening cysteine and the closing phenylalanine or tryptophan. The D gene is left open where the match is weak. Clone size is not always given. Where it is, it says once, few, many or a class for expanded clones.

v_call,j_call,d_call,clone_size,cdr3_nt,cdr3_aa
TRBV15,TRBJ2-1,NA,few,TGTGCCACCAGCAGAGATTTACTAGGAGGTAGTGAGCAGTTCTTC,CATSRDLLGGSEQFF
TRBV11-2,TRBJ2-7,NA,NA,TGTGCCAGCAGCTTATCGGGGAGAAGCTTTTACGAGCAGTACTTC,CASSLSGRSFYEQYF
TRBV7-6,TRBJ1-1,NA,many,TGTGCCAGCAGCCCGCTGGCCCGCACTGAAGCTTTCTTT,CASSPLARTEAFF
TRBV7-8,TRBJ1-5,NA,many,TGTGCCAGCAGCCTTACGGGTCAGCCCCAGCATTTT,CASSLTGQPQHF
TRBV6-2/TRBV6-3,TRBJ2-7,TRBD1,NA,TGTGCCAGCAGTTACGAGGACAGGGGGTCTGCGCAGTACTTC,CASSYEDRGSAQYF
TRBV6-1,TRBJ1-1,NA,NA,TGTGCCAGCAGTGCCCAAGGGGCAGGGGTCCTGAACACTGAAGCTTTCTTT,CASSAQGAGVLNTEAFF
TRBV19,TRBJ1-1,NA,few,TGTGCCAGTATGGGGGAACGGTACACTGAAGCTTTCTTT,CASMGERYTEAFF
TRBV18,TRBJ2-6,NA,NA,TGTGCCAGCTCACCAAATAAGGGGCAGGTCACCGGGGCCAACGTCCTGACTTTC,CASSPNKGQVTGANVLTF
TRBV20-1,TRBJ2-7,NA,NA,TGCAGTGCTAGGAGTCTCTCAATCTCCTACGAGCAGTACTTC,CSARSLSISYEQYF
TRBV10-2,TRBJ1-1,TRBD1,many,TGCGCCAGCAGTCCTACAGGGGGTATGAACACTGAAGCTTTCTTT,CASSPTGGMNTEAFF